This T cell receptor (beta chain) comes out of a study of OX40 agonist ivuxolimab in advanced cancers. Study information: Ivuxolimab is an agonistic anti-OX40 (CD134) antibody, and patients were treated with it. People who had prior anti-PD-1, anti-PD-L1 or anti-CTLA-4 therapy could take part, and 35% to 50% had some. Each dose-escalation patient presented with hepatocellular carcinoma, melanoma, renal cell or head and neck cancer. Study conclusions and caveats: Expanded clones were, on average, more numerous among CD8+ T cells than CD4+.

J was trimmed by 2 bases and V by 0 bases; bases with no gene match: 11. CDR3 length: 18 residues. The germline CDR1 and CDR2 sequences are SGHDT and YYEEEE. Profiled with immunoSEQ multiplex PCR; TCRdb holds only in-frame clones, not every one. The sample has some 70,000 clones, 80% to 90% seen once. About this clone itself: As yet, its antigen is unknown.

This specimen was CD4+ or CD8+ T cells sorted from blood, taken in a trial of the OX40 agonist ivuxolimab. The chain combines TRBV5-6 with TRBJ1-5, with 7 bases aligning to TRBD1. The sequence was collected from an adult with an advanced solid tumor such as melanoma, head and neck, liver or kidney cancer. DNA of the CDR3: TGTGCCAGCAGCTTGGCGGACAGGTGGGGTTCGGGCAATCAGCCCCAGCATTTT. As protein: CASSLADRWGSGNQPQHF.